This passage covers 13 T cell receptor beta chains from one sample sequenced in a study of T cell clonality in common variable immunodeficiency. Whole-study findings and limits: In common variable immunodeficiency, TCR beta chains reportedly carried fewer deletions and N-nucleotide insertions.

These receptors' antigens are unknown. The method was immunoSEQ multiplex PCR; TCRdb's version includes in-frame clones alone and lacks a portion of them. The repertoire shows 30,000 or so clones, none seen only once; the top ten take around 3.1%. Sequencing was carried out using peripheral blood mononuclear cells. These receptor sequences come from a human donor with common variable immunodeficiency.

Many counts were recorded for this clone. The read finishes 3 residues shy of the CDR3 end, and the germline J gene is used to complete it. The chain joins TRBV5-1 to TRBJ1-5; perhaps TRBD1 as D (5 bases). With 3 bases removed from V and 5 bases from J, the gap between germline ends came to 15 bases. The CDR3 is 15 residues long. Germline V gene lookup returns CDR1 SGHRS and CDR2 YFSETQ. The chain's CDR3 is CASSSQGEWYQPQHF. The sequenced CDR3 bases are TGCGCCAGCAGCTCCCAGGGCGAGTGGTATCAGCCC.

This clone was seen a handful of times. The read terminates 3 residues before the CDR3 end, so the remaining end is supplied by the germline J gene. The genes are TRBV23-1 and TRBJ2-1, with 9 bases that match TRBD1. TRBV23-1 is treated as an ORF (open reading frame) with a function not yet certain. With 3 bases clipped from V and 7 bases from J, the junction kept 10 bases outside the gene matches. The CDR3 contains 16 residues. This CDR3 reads CASSHTGGAGQNEQFF. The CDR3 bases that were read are TGCGCCAGCAGTCATACAGGGGGCGCCGGTCAAAATGAG.

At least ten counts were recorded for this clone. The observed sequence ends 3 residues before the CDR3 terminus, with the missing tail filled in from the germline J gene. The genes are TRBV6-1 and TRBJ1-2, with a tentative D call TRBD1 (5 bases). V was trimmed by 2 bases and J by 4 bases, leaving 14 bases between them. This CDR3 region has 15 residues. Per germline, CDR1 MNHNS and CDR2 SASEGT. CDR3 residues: CASSEFPGTSYGYTF. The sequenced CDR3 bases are TGTGCCAGCAGTGAATTCCCTGGGACTTCCTATGGC.

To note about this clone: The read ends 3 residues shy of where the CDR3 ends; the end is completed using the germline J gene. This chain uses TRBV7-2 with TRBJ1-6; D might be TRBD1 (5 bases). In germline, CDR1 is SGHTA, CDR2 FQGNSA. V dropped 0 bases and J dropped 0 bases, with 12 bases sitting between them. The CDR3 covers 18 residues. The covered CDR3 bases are TGTGCCAGCAGCTTAGCGGGGGGGTTGAGCTCCTATAATTCACCC. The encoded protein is CASSLAGGLSSYNSP. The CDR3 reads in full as CASSLAGGLSSYNSPLHF.

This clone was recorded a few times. The CDR3 region is CASSMYLGGSGGTQETQYF. CDR3 bases read: TGTGCCAGTAGTATGTACTTAGGGGGGAGCGGGGGGACCCAAGAGACC. The chain links TRBV19 to TRBJ2-5; 9 bases line up with TRBD2. Read data end 3 residues before the CDR3 end; the end is taken from the germline J gene. This CDR3 has 19 amino acids. V shed 3 bases, J shed 1 base, and the junction held 15 bases outside the gene matches. Germline V gene lookup returns CDR1 LNHDA and CDR2 SQIVND (reference sequence). Supplemented by reference TRBV19 and TRBJ2-5, the full variable domain reads DGGITQSPKYLFRKEGQNVTLSCEQNLNHDAMYWYRQDPGQGLRLIYYSQIVNDFQKGDIAEGYSVSREKKESFPLTVTSAQKNPTAFYLCASSMYLGGSGGTQETQYFGPGTRLLVL.

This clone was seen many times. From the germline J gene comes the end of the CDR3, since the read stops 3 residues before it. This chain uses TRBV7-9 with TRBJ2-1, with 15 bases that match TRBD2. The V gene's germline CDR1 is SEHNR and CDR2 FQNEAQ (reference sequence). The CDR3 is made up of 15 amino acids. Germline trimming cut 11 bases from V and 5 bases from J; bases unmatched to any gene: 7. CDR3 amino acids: CASGLAGGVDNEQFF. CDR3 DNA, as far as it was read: TGTGCCTCGGGACTAGCGGGGGGCGTGGACAATGAG.

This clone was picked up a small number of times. Here the CDR3 reads CASSLGQGATYEQYF. The CDR3 bases that were read are TGTGCCAGCAGCTTAGGACAGGGGGCTACCTACGAG. This chain joins TRBV7-8 and TRBJ2-7; 10 nucleotides line up with TRBD1. Read data end 3 residues before the CDR3 end; the end is taken from the germline J gene. The CDR3 has 15 residues. The V segment lost 1 base and the J segment 2 bases; nucleotides outside the gene matches: 2. Germline V gene lookup returns CDR1 SGHVS and CDR2 FQNEAQ.

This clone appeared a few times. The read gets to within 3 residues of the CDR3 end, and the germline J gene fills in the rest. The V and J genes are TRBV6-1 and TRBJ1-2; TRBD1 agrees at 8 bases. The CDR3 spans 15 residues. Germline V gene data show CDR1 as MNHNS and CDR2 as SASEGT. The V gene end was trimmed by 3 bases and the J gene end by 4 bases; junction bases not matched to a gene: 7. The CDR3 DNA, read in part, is TGTGCCAGCAGTGAGGTGGACAGGGTCGGCTATGGC. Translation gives CASSEVDRVGYG. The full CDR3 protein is CASSEVDRVGYGYTF.

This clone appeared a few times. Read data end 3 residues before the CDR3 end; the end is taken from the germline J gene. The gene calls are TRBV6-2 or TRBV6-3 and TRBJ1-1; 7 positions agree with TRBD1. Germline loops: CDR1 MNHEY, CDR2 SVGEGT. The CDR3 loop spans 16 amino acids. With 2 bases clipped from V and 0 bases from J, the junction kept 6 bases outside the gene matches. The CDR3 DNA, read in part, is TGTGCCAGCAGTTACGATACCAGGGGGGTGAACACTGAA. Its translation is CASSYDTRGVNTE. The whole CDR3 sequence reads CASSYDTRGVNTEAFF.

The sequenced part of the CDR3 DNA is TGTGCCAGCATCAGCGGGGGGACTAGCACAGATACG. Amino acid sequence: CASISGGTSTDT. The whole CDR3 reads CASISGGTSTDTQYF. The rearrangement joins TRBV7-2 to TRBJ2-3; 9 bases match TRBD2. The sequence runs out 3 residues before the end of the CDR3; the remainder is reconstructed from the germline J gene. The trim removed 7 bases at V and 0 bases at J, leaving 5 bases unmatched. The CDR3 extends over 15 amino acids. Germline assignment: CDR1 SGHTA and CDR2 FQGNSA.

CDR3 DNA (partial): TGTGCCAGTACCGTGGGGGGTAGTGGGGGGGGAGAGACC. Translating it yields CASTVGGSGGGET. The entire CDR3 protein reads CASTVGGSGGGETQYF. The chain is built from TRBV19 and TRBJ2-5; TRBD2 matches at 7 bases. The sequence runs out 3 residues before the end of the CDR3; the remainder is reconstructed from the germline J gene. The CDR3 covers 16 residues. The trim removed 7 bases at V and 4 bases at J, leaving 15 bases unmatched. CDR1 and CDR2 from the germline V gene are LNHDA and SQIVND (reference sequence).

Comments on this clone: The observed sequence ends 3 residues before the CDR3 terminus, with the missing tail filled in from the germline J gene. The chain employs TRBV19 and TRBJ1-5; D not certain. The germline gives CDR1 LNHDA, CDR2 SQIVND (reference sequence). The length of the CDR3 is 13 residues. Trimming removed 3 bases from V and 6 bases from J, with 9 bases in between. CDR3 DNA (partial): TGTGCCAGTAGTATTAATCTCCCTCAGCCC. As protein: CASSINLPQP. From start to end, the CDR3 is CASSINLPQPQHF.

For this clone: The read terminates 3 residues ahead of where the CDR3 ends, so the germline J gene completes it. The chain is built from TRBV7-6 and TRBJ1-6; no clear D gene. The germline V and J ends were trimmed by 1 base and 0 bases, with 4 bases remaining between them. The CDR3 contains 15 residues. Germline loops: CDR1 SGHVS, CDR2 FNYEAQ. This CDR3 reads CASSLEHSYNSPLHF. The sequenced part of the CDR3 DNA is TGTGCCAGCAGCTTAGAACACTCCTATAATTCACCC.